The TCR beta chain under discussion was sequenced for a study of blood T cell repertoires in COVID-19. Overall study context: The samples span acute and convalescent COVID-19 from the United States, Italy and Spain. T cells, B-cell-depleted T cells, or PBMCs supplied cDNA or gDNA.

Looked up from germline, CDR1 is MNHNY and CDR2 is SVGAGI (reference sequence). V was pared by 5 bases and J by 4 bases, with 9 bases of the junction left unmatched. The CDR3 has 16 residues. As originally analysed: Reference gene primer amplification in the assay estimated nucleated cell counts. Here immunoSEQ multiplex PCR was the method, and the copy in TCRdb shows in-frame clones only, minus some. That table is the source of V, J and clone size, and D and trimming were worked out from the DNA. The table lists approximately 310,000 clones, roughly 86% of them singletons. Sequencing input: peripheral blood. This TCR was sampled from a woman in her forties or fifties who had recovered from COVID-19. The chain combines TRBV6-6 with TRBJ1-2; 11 bases map to TRBD1. The CDR3 coding sequence is TGTGCCAGCAGTGTCCCGGGACAGGGGGGGGTCTATGGCTACACCTTC. This gives the protein CASSVPGQGGVYGYTF.